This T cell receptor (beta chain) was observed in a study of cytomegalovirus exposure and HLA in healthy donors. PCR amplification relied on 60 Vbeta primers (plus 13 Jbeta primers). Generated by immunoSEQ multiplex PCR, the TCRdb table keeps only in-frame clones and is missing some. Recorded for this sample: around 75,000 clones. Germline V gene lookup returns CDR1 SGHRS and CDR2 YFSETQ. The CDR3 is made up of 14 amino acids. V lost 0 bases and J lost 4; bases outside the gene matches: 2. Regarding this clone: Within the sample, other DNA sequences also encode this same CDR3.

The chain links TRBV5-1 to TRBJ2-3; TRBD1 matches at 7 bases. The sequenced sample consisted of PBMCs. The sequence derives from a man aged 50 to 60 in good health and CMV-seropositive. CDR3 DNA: TGCGCCAGCAGCTTGGGGCAGGGGGCAGATACGCAGTATTTT. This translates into CASSLGQGADTQYF.